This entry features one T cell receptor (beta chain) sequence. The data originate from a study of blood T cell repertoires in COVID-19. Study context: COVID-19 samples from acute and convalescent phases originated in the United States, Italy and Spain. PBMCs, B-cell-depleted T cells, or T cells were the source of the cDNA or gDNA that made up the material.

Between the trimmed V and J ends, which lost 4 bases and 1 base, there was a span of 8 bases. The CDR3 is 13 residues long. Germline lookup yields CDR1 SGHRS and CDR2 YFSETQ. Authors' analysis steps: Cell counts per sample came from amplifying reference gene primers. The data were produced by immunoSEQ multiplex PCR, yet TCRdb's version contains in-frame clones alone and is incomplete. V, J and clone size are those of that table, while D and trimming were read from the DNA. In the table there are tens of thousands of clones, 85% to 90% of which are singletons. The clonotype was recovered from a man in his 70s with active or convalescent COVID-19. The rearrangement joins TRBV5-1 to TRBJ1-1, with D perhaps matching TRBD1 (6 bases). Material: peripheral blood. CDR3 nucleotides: TGCGCCAGCAGCAAGGGACAGAACACTGAAGCTTTCTTT. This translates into CASSKGQNTEAFF.